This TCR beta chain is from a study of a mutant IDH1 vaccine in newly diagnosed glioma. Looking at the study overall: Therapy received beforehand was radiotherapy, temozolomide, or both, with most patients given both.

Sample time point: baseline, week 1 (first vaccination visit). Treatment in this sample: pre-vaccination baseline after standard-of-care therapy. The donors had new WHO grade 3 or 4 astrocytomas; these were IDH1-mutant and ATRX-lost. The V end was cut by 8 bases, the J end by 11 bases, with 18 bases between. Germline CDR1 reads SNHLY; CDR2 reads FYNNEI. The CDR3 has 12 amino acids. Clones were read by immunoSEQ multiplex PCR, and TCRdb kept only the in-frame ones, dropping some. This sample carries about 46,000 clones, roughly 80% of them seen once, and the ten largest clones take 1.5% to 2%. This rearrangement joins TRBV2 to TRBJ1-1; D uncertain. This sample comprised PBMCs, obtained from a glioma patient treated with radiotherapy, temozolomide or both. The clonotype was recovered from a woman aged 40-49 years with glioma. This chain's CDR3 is CASAAEPEEAFF. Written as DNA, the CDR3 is TGTGCCAGCGCGGCAGAGCCCGAAGAGGCTTTCTTT.